The rows below give T cell receptor beta chains drawn from one sample of a study of cytomegalovirus exposure and HLA in healthy donors. Method: immunoSEQ multiplex PCR; TCRdb's copy keeps in-frame clones and lacks some. The sample lists approximately 100,000 clones; approximately 9% were seen once. The sample comprised PBMCs. Source of these receptors: a man in his forties or fifties in good health and CMV-seropositive. Each CDR3 is given with its conserved first and last residue. Each record gives: clone size, J gene, D gene, V gene, CDR3 protein, CDR3 DNA. D genes are given only for firm matches. The size of a clone is reported for some rows only, either as once, few or many, or as a class for expanded clones.

few | TRBJ1-6 | TRBD1 | TRBV7-2 | CASSARDRGRSPLHF | TGTGCCAGCAGCGCCCGGGACAGGGGGCGTTCACCCCTCCACTTT
few | TRBJ1-4 | NA | TRBV6-5 | CASSYPSPEKLFF | TGTGCCAGCAGTTACCCCTCCCCTGAAAAACTGTTTTTT
few | TRBJ1-3 | TRBD1 | TRBV6-5 | CASRQTGRNTIYF | TGTGCCAGCAGACAGACAGGGCGAAACACCATATATTTT
NA | TRBJ1-2 | TRBD1 | TRBV6-5 | CASSFTGGLDYGYTF | TGTGCCAGCAGTTTTACAGGGGGACTGGACTATGGCTACACCTTC
few | TRBJ1-4 | NA | TRBV6-5 | CASSYYPRATNEKLFF | TGTGCCAGCAGTTACTATCCCAGGGCAACTAATGAAAAACTGTTTTTT
many | TRBJ1-1 | TRBD1 | TRBV19 | CASSIDRGQGADTEAFF | TGTGCCAGTAGTATAGATCGGGGCCAGGGGGCGGACACTGAAGCTTTCTTT
few | TRBJ2-1 | TRBD2 | TRBV29-1 | CSVEGLAEAYNEQFF | TGCAGCGTTGAGGGGCTAGCGGAAGCCTACAATGAGCAGTTCTTC
few | TRBJ2-7 | TRBD2 | TRBV27 | CASSPRTSGRADEQYF | TGTGCCAGCAGTCCCAGGACTAGCGGGAGGGCGGACGAGCAGTACTTC
NA | TRBJ1-1 | NA | TRBV6-5 | CASSHTGNTEAFF | TGTGCCAGCAGTCATACAGGGAACACTGAAGCTTTCTTT
few | TRBJ2-7 | NA | TRBV5-6 | CASSPGTYEQYF | TGTGCCAGCAGCCCCGGGACCTACGAGCAGTACTTC
NA | TRBJ1-2 | NA | TRBV28 | CASNNGYGYTF | TGTGCCAGCAACAACGGGTATGGCTACACCTTC
few | TRBJ2-5 | NA | TRBV5-6 | CASSSRESGPWTQYF | TGTGCCAGCAGCTCCAGAGAGAGTGGGCCCTGGACCCAGTACTTC
few | TRBJ2-2 | NA | TRBV27 | CASSLLLAPGELFF | TGTGCCAGCAGTTTATTACTAGCCCCCGGGGAGCTGTTTTTT
NA | TRBJ2-1 | TRBD2 | TRBV10-1 | CASSEVTSGSNNEQFF | TGCGCCAGCAGTGAGGTTACTAGCGGGAGCAACAATGAGCAGTTCTTC
NA | TRBJ2-7 | TRBD1 | TRBV30 | CAWTKPGQGSYEQYF | TGTGCCTGGACTAAACCGGGACAGGGCTCCTACGAGCAGTACTTC
few | TRBJ1-3 | NA | TRBV18 | CASSPQAGNRNTIYF | TGTGCCAGCTCACCACAGGCAGGGAATCGAAACACCATATATTTT
few | TRBJ1-1 | NA | TRBV28 | CASGGLFGTEAFF | TGTGCCTCGGGGGGCTTATTTGGGACTGAAGCTTTCTTT
NA | TRBJ2-1 | NA | TRBV20-1 | CSASGFNEQFF | TGCAGTGCTAGCGGTTTTAATGAGCAGTTCTTC
NA | TRBJ1-6 | TRBD1 | TRBV4-3 | CASSQEGQGRSPLHF | TGCGCCAGCAGCCAAGAGGGACAGGGGCGTTCACCCCTCCACTTT
few | TRBJ1-5 | NA | TRBV4-3 | CASSQDVAYNQPQHF | TGCGCCAGCAGCCAAGATGTGGCATACAATCAGCCCCAGCATTTT
once | TRBJ2-5 | TRBD2 | TRBV5-4 | CASSWGLAGDGETQYF | TGTGCCAGCAGCTGGGGGCTAGCGGGAGATGGGGAGACCCAGTACTTC
NA | TRBJ1-2 | NA | TRBV7-3 | CASSENSGLKDGYTF | TGTGCCAGCAGCGAAAACTCGGGACTGAAGGATGGCTACACCTTC
NA | TRBJ2-6 | NA | TRBV7-9 | CASSSGQGHAGANVLTF | TGTGCCAGCAGCTCAGGCCAGGGGCACGCTGGGGCCAACGTCCTGACTTTC
NA | TRBJ1-1 | NA | TRBV5-5 | CASSLIITGPNTEAFF | TGTGCCAGCAGCTTGATAATAACAGGTCCGAACACTGAAGCTTTCTTT
NA | TRBJ2-3 | TRBD2 | TRBV18 | CASSPGLAGAQHDTQYF | TGTGCCAGCTCACCGGGACTAGCGGGAGCGCAGCACGATACGCAGTATTTT
many | TRBJ2-6 | TRBD1 | TRBV6-1 | CASSTGDGANVLTF | TGTGCCAGCAGTACAGGGGATGGGGCCAACGTCCTGACTTTC
few | TRBJ1-5 | NA | TRBV19 | CAGGRYSNQPQHF | TGTGCAGGAGGGAGATATAGCAATCAGCCCCAGCATTTT
many | TRBJ1-1 | NA | TRBV7-2 | CASSRGRDNTEAFF | TGTGCCAGCAGCCGGGGGAGGGACAACACTGAAGCTTTCTTT
few | TRBJ2-3 | NA | TRBV5-1 | CASSLVRSDTQYF | TGCGCCAGCAGCTTGGTCAGATCAGATACGCAGTATTTT
few | TRBJ2-3 | TRBD2 | TRBV19 | CASSSYSASGSTDTQYF | TGTGCCAGTAGTTCCTACAGTGCTAGCGGGAGTACAGATACGCAGTATTTT
NA | TRBJ2-1 | TRBD2 | TRBV4-1 | CASSQVLAGGLSSYNEQFF | TGCGCCAGCAGCCAAGTCCTAGCGGGAGGGTTAAGCTCCTACAATGAGCAGTTCTTC
few | TRBJ1-2 | NA | TRBV19 | CASSPSSRGGYTF | TGTGCCAGTAGTCCCTCGAGCCGGGGTGGCTACACCTTC
few | TRBJ2-3 | TRBD2 | TRBV5-4 | CASSFPGTSGKYTQYF | TGTGCCAGCAGCTTCCCCGGGACTAGCGGGAAATATACGCAGTATTTT
NA | TRBJ1-1 | NA | TRBV20-1 | CSARVYTEAFF | TGCAGTGCTAGAGTCTACACTGAAGCTTTCTTT
NA | TRBJ2-1 | NA | TRBV7-9 | CASSPHEAGYNEQFF | TGTGCCAGCAGCCCGCACGAGGCGGGATACAATGAGCAGTTCTTC
NA | TRBJ2-4 | NA | TRBV27 | CASSLLQGDIQYF | TGTGCCAGCAGTTTACTACAGGGTGACATTCAGTACTTC
once | TRBJ2-5 | NA | TRBV29-1 | CSVEDGGFGQYF | TGCAGCGTTGAAGATGGGGGGTTCGGGCAGTACTTC
NA | TRBJ2-2 | NA | TRBV19 | CASSIAAGNTGELFF | TGTGCCAGTAGTATAGCTGCCGGGAACACCGGGGAGCTGTTTTTT
few | TRBJ1-2 | TRBD1 | TRBV7-2 | CASSLGQGGSFGYTF | TGTGCCAGCAGCCTGGGACAGGGGGGTTCTTTTGGCTACACCTTC
NA | TRBJ1-4 | TRBD1 | TRBV6-6 | CASTRDRGEKLFF | TGTGCCAGCACCAGGGACAGGGGTGAAAAACTGTTTTTT
NA | TRBJ2-3 | NA | TRBV19 | CASSRGTDTQYF | TGTGCCAGTAGTCGGGGGACAGATACGCAGTATTTT
NA | TRBJ1-2 | TRBD1 | TRBV10-3 | CAISARQGGNYGYTF | TGTGCCATCAGTGCCAGACAGGGGGGGAACTATGGCTACACCTTC
NA | TRBJ1-2 | NA | TRBV5-4 | CASSLSQGWRYGYTF | TGTGCCAGCAGCTTGTCACAGGGTTGGAGATATGGCTACACCTTC
few | TRBJ1-2 | TRBD1 | TRBV27 | CASKKGQSGYGYTF | TGTGCCAGCAAGAAGGGACAGTCGGGCTATGGCTACACCTTC
NA | TRBJ2-3 | TRBD2 | TRBV7-3 | CASSLRGSGAQNTQYF | TGTGCCAGCAGCTTAAGAGGGAGCGGGGCACAAAATACGCAGTATTTT
few | TRBJ2-7 | NA | TRBV6-1 | CASSELATLQQYF | TGTGCCAGCAGTGAACTAGCGACGCTGCAGCAGTACTTC
few | TRBJ1-2 | TRBD1 | TRBV27 | CASSAAEDRGRYGYTF | TGTGCCAGCAGTGCGGCCGAGGACAGGGGCCGTTATGGCTACACCTTC
few | TRBJ2-1 | NA | TRBV27 | CASSLRGTAYNEQFF | TGTGCCAGCAGTTTACGCGGGACAGCCTACAATGAGCAGTTCTTC
few | TRBJ1-5 | NA | TRBV25-1 | CARTDRYPQAQHF | TGTGCCAGAACCGACAGGTACCCCCAAGCCCAGCATTTT
NA | TRBJ2-3 | NA | TRBV5-1 | CASSSTGSSTDTQYF | TGCGCCAGCAGCTCAACGGGAAGTAGCACAGATACGCAGTATTTT
NA | TRBJ2-7 | NA | TRBV7-9 | CASSLGRRNEQYF | TGTGCCAGCAGCTTAGGACGGCGGAACGAGCAGTACTTC
NA | TRBJ2-1 | TRBD2 | TRBV25-1 | CASSTSRLTSGSQSEQFF | TGTGCCAGCAGCACATCCCGACTTACTAGCGGGAGTCAAAGTGAGCAGTTCTTC
NA | TRBJ1-2 | NA | TRBV29-1 | CSARGGAVGGSTALAF | TGCAGCGCTCGCGGGGGGGCTGTGGGGGGGTCGACCGCTTTGGCCTTC
NA | TRBJ1-3 | NA | TRBV21-1 | CASSKHPQSETANTIYF | TGTGCCAGCAGCAAACACCCACAGTCGGAGACAGCGAACACCATATATTTT
NA | TRBJ1-2 | TRBD1 | TRBV2 | CASSLAARGRNYGYTF | TGTGCCAGCAGCCTAGCAGCCAGGGGGAGGAACTATGGCTACACCTTC
few | TRBJ2-1 | TRBD2 | TRBV5-1 | CASSSPAVAGHWSYNEQFF | TGCGCCAGCAGCTCCCCCGCGGTAGCGGGACATTGGTCCTACAATGAGCAGTTCTTC